These 2 T cell receptor beta chains came from one sample sequenced in a study of siplizumab effects on memory and regulatory T cells. Sequencing was performed with immunoSEQ multiplex PCR; in TCRdb, only in-frame clones are kept and a portion is missing. The sample has roughly 93,000 clones, around 94% seen once. What was sequenced was non-Treg CD4+ T cells sorted from blood. The receptors come from a human donor in good health.

This chain links TRBV7-9 with TRBJ1-3, with TRBD1 as a possible D gene (6 bases). Trimming stripped 4 bases from V and 4 bases from J, with 17 bases between. The length of the CDR3 is 16 residues. Germline CDR1 reads SEHNR; CDR2 reads FQNEAQ (reference sequence). Written as DNA, the CDR3 is TGTGCCAGCAGCTATGAACAGGGTCGAGGCGGAAACACCATATATTTT. Translation gives CASSYEQGRGGNTIYF. Full variable domain (outside the CDR3, taken from reference TRBV7-9 and TRBJ1-3): DTGVSQNPRHKITKRGQNVTFRCDPISEHNRLYWYRQTLGQGPEFLTYFQNEAQLEKSRLLSDRFSAERPKGSFSTLEIQRTEQGDSAMYLCASSYEQGRGGNTIYFGEGSWLTVV.

This rearrangement joins TRBV28 to TRBJ2-1; D uncertain. The CDR3 spans 14 residues. V lost 7 bases, J lost 2 bases, and 12 bases lay in between. Per the germline V gene, CDR1 is MDHEN and CDR2 is SYDVKM. Here the CDR3 DNA reads TGTGCCAGCAAAGATATCGATCCCTACAATGAGCAGTTCTTC. Residues: CASKDIDPYNEQFF.